The clone carrying this T cell receptor (beta chain) appeared once. The length of the CDR3 is 14 residues. V lost 0 bases and J 5 bases, leaving 10 bases between the germline ends. Germline assignment: CDR1 LGHNA and CDR2 YNFKEQ. This record belongs to a study of T cells in Graves' hyperthyroidism and ophthalmopathy. RNA transcripts served as the template for amplifying TCR beta CDR3 regions. During a first-round RT-PCR of the TCR CDR3, the HTBI primer set was used. A single record per CDR3 protein comes from TCRdb applying MiXCR to the multiplex PCR reads. The sample records over 650,000 distinct CDR3 sequences, about 45% being singletons.

This receptor was identified in an adult man with Graves' disease, either hyperthyroidism or ophthalmopathy (not recorded which). The V and J genes are TRBV4-2 and TRBJ2-5; a possible D gene is TRBD2 (5 bases). The sequencing input was peripheral blood or thyroid tissue (not recorded which). CDR3 amino acids: CASSQDWTGETQYF. In DNA, the CDR3 is TGTGCCAGCAGCCAAGATTGGACGGGGGAGACCCAGTACTTC.